This T cell receptor beta chain emerged from a study of neurological immune-mediated disorders. Findings and limits, study-wide: The most TCR clonal expansion was seen in HTLV-1-associated myelopathy, and the least was seen in multiple sclerosis, which fell below healthy controls. None of the CDR3 amino acid sequences of expanded clones were shared across subjects, and this suggested private repertoires in all groups.

The cDNA was generated by 5'RACE with 10-nucleotide random UMIs. One entry per CDR3 protein, called by TCRdb with MiXCR from the 5' RACE reads. Among about 77,000 distinct CDR3 sequences listed, roughly 9.5% were seen once. Volunteers at a blood bank in Maryland, USA, were the healthy controls. This clonotype was seen ten or more times. Its antigen is unknown. This CDR3 has 15 amino acids. Losses at the gene ends were 0 bases for V and 5 bases for J; bases not matched to a gene: 7. Germline lookup yields CDR1 SGHRS and CDR2 YFSETQ. This TCR derives from a man in his forties or fifties in good health. The rearrangement joins TRBV5-1 to TRBJ2-5; 7 bases match TRBD2. The sequencing sample was made of PBMCs. The CDR3 spells CASSLAARERETQYF. CDR3 bases: TGCGCCAGCAGCTTGGCTGCGCGGGAGAGGGAGACCCAGTACTTC. The whole variable domain, remainder taken from reference TRBV5-1 and TRBJ2-5, is KAGVTQTPRYLIKTRGQQVTLSCSPISGHRSVSWYQQTPGQGLQFLFEYFSETQRNKGNFPGRFSGRQFSNSRSEMNVSTLELGDSALYLCASSLAARERETQYFGPGTRLLVL.